The next 18 T cell receptor beta chains were all read from a single sample in a study of cytomegalovirus exposure and HLA in healthy donors. With 60 Vbeta and 13 Jbeta primers, the PCR was carried out. Profiled with immunoSEQ multiplex PCR; TCRdb holds only in-frame clones, not every one. This sample has under 200,000 clones; roughly 87% occur once, and the top ten carry less than 1.3%. The sample taken for sequencing was PBMCs. These receptors all come from a boy between 2 and 15 years old in good health and CMV-seronegative.

The chain combines TRBV5-1 with TRBJ2-1, with 8 positions matching TRBD1. Germline V lookup: CDR1 SGHRS, CDR2 YFSETQ. The V gene end was trimmed by 5 bases and the J gene end by 8 bases; junction bases not matched to a gene: 18. The CDR3 consists of 17 residues. CDR3 in DNA: TGCGCCAGCAGTCGTAATATCCGGACAGGGTCTGTGGATGAGCAGTTCTTC. This encodes CASSRNIRTGSVDEQFF.

The rearrangement joins TRBV2 to TRBJ2-3; 13 nucleotides match TRBD2. The CDR3 has 14 residues. Germline V gene sequence: CDR1 SNHLY, CDR2 FYNNEI. Trimming removed 6 bases from V and 4 bases from J; junction bases left unmatched: 1. CDR3: CASRTSGGPDTQYF. Here the CDR3 DNA reads TGTGCCAGCAGGACTAGCGGGGGGCCAGATACGCAGTATTTT.

The V call is TRBV5-4, the J call TRBJ2-1; D ambiguous. The germline V and J ends were trimmed by 1 base and 7 bases, with 9 bases remaining between them. The length of the CDR3 is 13 residues. CDR1 is SGHNT, CDR2 YYREEE, per germline (reference sequence). The CDR3, as DNA: TGTGCCAGCAGCTTGTCCTACGGTAATGAGCAGTTCTTC. It specifies CASSLSYGNEQFF.

By proportion, this clone is medium-sized. The chain links TRBV11-2 to TRBJ2-7, with D maybe TRBD1 (6 bases). Germline V lookup: CDR1 SGHAT, CDR2 FQNNGV. The V end lost 6 bases, the J end lost 5 bases, and 20 bases lay between the germline ends. This CDR3 has 15 amino acids. The CDR3 DNA sequence: TGTGCCAGCAGTCCTCCGGGACAACCCGGTGACGAGCAGTACTTC. It translates to CASSPPGQPGDEQYF.

The table lists this clone with a few counts. This sequence joins TRBV6-1 and TRBJ1-1, with 9 bases identical to TRBD1. Trimming cost V 7 bases and J 7 bases; bases outside gene matches: 1. CDR3 length equals 11 residues. The V gene's germline CDR1 is MNHNS and CDR2 SASEGT. CDR3 loop: CASNRGLEAFF. In DNA, the CDR3 is TGTGCCAGCAACAGGGGGCTTGAAGCTTTCTTT.

This clone has just one count. The V gene is TRBV2, the J gene TRBJ1-5, with 10 bases fitting TRBD1. The trim removed 4 bases at V and 1 base at J, leaving 7 bases unmatched. Germline V lookup: CDR1 SNHLY, CDR2 FYNNEI. The CDR3 sequence is 17 residues long. The CDR3 sequence: CASSADRGRVSNQPQHF. The CDR3 region has the DNA TGTGCCAGCAGTGCGGACAGGGGGAGAGTAAGCAATCAGCCCCAGCATTTT.

This rearrangement joins TRBV28 to TRBJ2-3; tentatively, D is TRBD1 (5 bases). CDR1 MDHEN and CDR2 SYDVKM come from the germline V gene. The CDR3 totals 15 residues. Trimming pared 3 bases from V and 0 bases from J, leaving 10 bases between. The DNA of the CDR3 is TGTGCCAGCAGTTTTGGCAGGGAAAGCACAGATACGCAGTATTTT. This translates into CASSFGRESTDTQYF.

This rearrangement joins TRBV28 to TRBJ2-7, with D possibly TRBD2 on 7 matching bases. V lost 3 bases to trimming and J lost 2 bases, with 11 bases between them. The germline V gene encodes CDR1 MDHEN and CDR2 SYDVKM. This CDR3 is 14 amino acids long. The DNA for the CDR3 is TGTGCCAGCAGTTTGGAGGGGGGGGCCTACGAGCAGTACTTC. This translates into CASSLEGGAYEQYF. The full variable domain, its missing parts supplied by reference TRBV28 and TRBJ2-7, is DVKVTQSSRYLVKRTGEKVFLECVQDMDHENMFWYRQDPGLGLRLIYFSYDVKMKEKGDIPEGYSVSREKKERFSLILESASTNQTSMYLCASSLEGGAYEQYFGPGTRLTVT.

The chain recombines TRBV5-1 with TRBJ2-1; the match to TRBD1 covers 10 bases. The CDR3 has 16 amino acids. J gave up 4 bases and V 0 bases, and 4 bases lay outside the gene matches. In germline, CDR1 is SGHRS, CDR2 YFSETQ. The chain's CDR3 is CASSLDGTGEYNEQFF. The CDR3 region has the DNA TGCGCCAGCAGCTTGGATGGGACAGGGGAATACAATGAGCAGTTCTTC.

This clone was detected once. This chain uses TRBV19 with TRBJ1-2, with TRBD1 matching 7 bases. The germline V gene has CDR1 LNHDA and CDR2 SQIVND (reference sequence). Germline trimming cut 7 bases from V and 5 bases from J; bases unmatched to any gene: 13. The CDR3 totals 15 residues. The CDR3 bases are TGTGCCAGTACCAGAGAGCGACAGGGTCAATATGGCTACACCTTC. This codes for CASTRERQGQYGYTF.

V and J are TRBV7-2 and TRBJ2-7; 8 bases agree with TRBD1. This CDR3 has 15 residues. CDR1 is SGHTA, CDR2 FQGNSA, per germline. Trimming removed 5 bases from V and 9 bases from J; junction bases left unmatched: 15. The CDR3 spells CASSPGTRGQGAQYF. The CDR3 DNA sequence: TGTGCCAGCAGCCCGGGGACGAGGGGCCAGGGGGCGCAGTACTTC.

V gene TRBV20-1 combines with J gene TRBJ1-1; D ambiguous. CDR1 is DFQATT and CDR2 is SNEGSKA in the germline V gene (reference sequence). V lost 6 bases and J 5 bases, leaving 7 bases between the germline ends. The CDR3 length is 10 residues. CDR3 in amino acids: CSAVVTEAFF. The CDR3 DNA reads as TGCAGTGCCGTAGTTACTGAAGCTTTCTTT.

This clone showed up just once. V is TRBV5-1 and J is TRBJ2-2; the match to TRBD2 covers 7 bases. J lost 0 bases, V lost 3 bases, and 5 bases had no gene match. CDR3 size: 16 residues. Germline CDR1 reads SGHRS; CDR2 reads YFSETQ. CDR3: CASSSLAVSNTGELFF. In nucleotides, the CDR3 is TGCGCCAGCAGCTCGCTAGCGGTCTCGAACACCGGGGAGCTGTTTTTT.

The chain links TRBV9 to TRBJ2-2; D gene ambiguous. Between the trimmed V and J ends, which lost 0 bases and 5 bases, there was a span of 14 bases. Germline lookup yields CDR1 SGDLS and CDR2 YYNGEE. The CDR3 runs 16 residues. For the CDR3, the DNA is TGTGCCAGCAGCGTAGCTACGGTTCGGTTTACCGGGGAGCTGTTTTTT. Its protein product is CASSVATVRFTGELFF.

The V call is TRBV7-8, the J call TRBJ2-2; possibly TRBD2 for D (6 bases). The germline V gene encodes CDR1 SGHVS and CDR2 FQNEAQ. V lost 4 bases to trimming and J lost 3 bases, with 9 bases between them. This CDR3 spans 14 amino acids. This CDR3 reads CASSSGLHTGELFF. The DNA of the CDR3 is TGTGCCAGCAGCTCGGGACTCCACACCGGGGAGCTGTTTTTT.

The gene calls are TRBV18 and TRBJ1-2; maybe TRBD1 (5 bases). Trimming took off 2 bases at V and 6 bases at J, with 7 bases between the two ends. CDR3 size: 12 residues. Germline CDR1 and CDR2: KGHSH and LQKENI. DNA of the CDR3: TGTGCCAGCTCACCAGGGGCAGATGGCTACACCTTC. It codes for CASSPGADGYTF. Looking up the rest from reference TRBV18 and TRBJ1-2 gives the full variable domain: NAGVMQNPRHLVRRRGQEARLRCSPMKGHSHVYWYRQLPEEGLKFMVYLQKENIIDESGMPKERFSAEFPKEGPSILRIQQVVRGDSAAYFCASSPGADGYTFGSGTRLTVV.

The chain couples TRBV27 to TRBJ2-2; a weak D match, TRBD2 (5 bases). V gave up 0 bases and J gave up 8 bases, with 7 bases separating them. The CDR3 consists of 13 residues. From germline, CDR1 is MNHEY and CDR2 SMNVEV (reference sequence). The CDR3 here is CASSLSRRGELFF. CDR3 nucleotide sequence: TGTGCCAGCAGTTTATCGCGGAGGGGGGAGCTGTTTTTT.

This clone was recorded once. The V call is TRBV2, the J call TRBJ2-1, with 9 bases lining up with TRBD2. V gave up 6 bases and J gave up 3 bases; unmatched junction bases: 12. The CDR3 spans 17 residues. CDR1 is SNHLY and CDR2 is FYNNEI in the germline V gene. The CDR3: CASRREGRLADYNEQFF. DNA for the CDR3: TGTGCCAGCAGGCGGGAAGGACGACTAGCGGACTACAATGAGCAGTTCTTC.